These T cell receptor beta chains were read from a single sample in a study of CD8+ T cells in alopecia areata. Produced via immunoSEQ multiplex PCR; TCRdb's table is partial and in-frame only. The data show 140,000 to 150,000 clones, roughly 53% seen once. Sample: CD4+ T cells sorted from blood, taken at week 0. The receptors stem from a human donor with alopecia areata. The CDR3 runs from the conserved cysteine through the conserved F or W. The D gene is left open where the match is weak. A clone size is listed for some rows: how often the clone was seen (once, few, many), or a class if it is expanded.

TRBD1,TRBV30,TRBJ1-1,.,TGTGCCTGGGACAGGGGGAAGAACACTGAAGCTTTCTTT,CAWDRGKNTEAFF
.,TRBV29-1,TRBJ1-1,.,TGCAGCGCGACAGCTAACACTGAAGCTTTCTTT,CSATANTEAFF
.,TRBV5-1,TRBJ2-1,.,TGCGCCAGCAGTTCAGGGGTGGTCTACAATGAGCAGTTCTTC,CASSSGVVYNEQFF
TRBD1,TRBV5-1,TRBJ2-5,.,TGCGCCAGCAGCCCGGGACAGACCCAAGAGACCCAGTACTTC,CASSPGQTQETQYF
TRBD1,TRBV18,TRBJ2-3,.,TGTGCCAGCTCACCATCGACCGGGACAGGTAGCACAGATACGCAGTATTTT,CASSPSTGTGSTDTQYF
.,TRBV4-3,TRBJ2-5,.,TGCGCCAGCAGCCAAGTCGGACAGCAAGAGACCCAGTACTTC,CASSQVGQQETQYF
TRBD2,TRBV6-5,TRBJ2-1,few,TGTGCCAGCAGAATTAGCGGGGGGCACAATGAGCAGTTCTTC,CASRISGGHNEQFF
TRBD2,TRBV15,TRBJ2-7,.,TGTGCCACCAGCAGAGATGGGGGGGCCTACGAGCAGTACTTC,CATSRDGGAYEQYF
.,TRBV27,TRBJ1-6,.,TGTGCCAGCCAAAGTCGTCGGGGGCAGAATTCACCCCTCCACTTT,CASQSRRGQNSPLHF
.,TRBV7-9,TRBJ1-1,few,TGTGCCAGCAGCTTGGAGGGAGGGAAGTCTGAAGCTTTCTTT,CASSLEGGKSEAFF
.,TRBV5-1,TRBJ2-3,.,TGCGCCAGCAGCTTGGACGGCGGCACAGATACGCAGTATTTT,CASSLDGGTDTQYF
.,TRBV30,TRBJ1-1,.,TGTGCCTGGAGAAGGACTGAAGCTTTCTTT,CAWRRTEAFF
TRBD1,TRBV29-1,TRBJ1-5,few,TGCAGCGCGTGGACAGGGTGGAGCAATCAGCCCCAGCATTTT,CSAWTGWSNQPQHF
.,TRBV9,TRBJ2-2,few,TGTGCCAGCAGCGTAGGCCCAGGGTCTAGCGGGGAGCTGTTTTTT,CASSVGPGSSGELFF
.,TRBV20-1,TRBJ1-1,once,TGCAGTGCTGGACAGTTTGAAGCTTTCTTT,CSAGQFEAFF
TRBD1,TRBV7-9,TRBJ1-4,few,TGTGCCAGCAGCCCCGGGGACAGGCGGAATGAAAAACTGTTTTTT,CASSPGDRRNEKLFF
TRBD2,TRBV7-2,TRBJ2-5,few,TGTGCCAGCAGTCAGCTAGCGGGGGATGCAGAGACCCAGTACTTC,CASSQLAGDAETQYF
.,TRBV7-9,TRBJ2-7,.,TGTGCCAGCAGCTCGATCGGCGGAGGCGAGCAGTACTTC,CASSSIGGGEQYF
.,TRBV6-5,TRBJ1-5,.,TGTGCCAGCAGTACCAGGGGAGACAATCAGCCCCAGCATTTT,CASSTRGDNQPQHF
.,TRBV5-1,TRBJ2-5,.,TGCGCCAGCAGCTTACTAGAGTCTGTCCAGACCCAGTACTTC,CASSLLESVQTQYF
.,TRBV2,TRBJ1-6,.,TGTGCCAGCAGTGGGCTGGACAAGAGCTCCTATAATTCACCCCTCCACTTT,CASSGLDKSSYNSPLHF
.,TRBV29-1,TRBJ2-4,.,TGCAGCGTCGGATGGGAGAGCCCCCCAAACATTCAGTACTTC,CSVGWESPPNIQYF
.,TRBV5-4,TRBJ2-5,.,TGTGCCAGCAGCCCTACAGGGAATCCTGAAGAGACCCAGTACTTC,CASSPTGNPEETQYF
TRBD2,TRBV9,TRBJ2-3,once,TGTGCCAGCAGCGGCCTAGCGGGGGGGACCACAGATACGCAGTATTTT,CASSGLAGGTTDTQYF
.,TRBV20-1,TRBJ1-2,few,TGCAGTGCTAACTTCGGCAATGGCTACACCTTC,CSANFGNGYTF
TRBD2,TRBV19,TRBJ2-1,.,TGTGCCAGTACGGAACTAGCGGGGGGCAAGCAGTTCTTC,CASTELAGGKQFF
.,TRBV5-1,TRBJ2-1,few,TGCGCCAGCAGCTTGGCCCAATCCGCAAATGAGCAGTTCTTC,CASSLAQSANEQFF
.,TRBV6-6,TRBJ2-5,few,TGTGCCAGCAGTTACACCAACAGGGAAGAGACCCAGTACTTC,CASSYTNREETQYF
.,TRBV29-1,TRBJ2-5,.,TGCAGCGGGTGGAGCCAAGAGACCCAGTACTTC,CSGWSQETQYF
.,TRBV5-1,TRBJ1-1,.,TGCGCCAGCAGCTTGAGTTTCAAGAACACTGAAGCTTTCTTT,CASSLSFKNTEAFF
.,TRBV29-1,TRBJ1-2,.,TGCAGCGTTGGCAGTGATGGCTACACCTTC,CSVGSDGYTF
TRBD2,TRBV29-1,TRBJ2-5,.,TGCAGCGTAGGACTAGCGGGGGTGGAAGAGACCCAGTACTTC,CSVGLAGVEETQYF
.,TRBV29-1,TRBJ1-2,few,TGCAGCGTTGTCATAAACTATGGCTACACCTTC,CSVVINYGYTF
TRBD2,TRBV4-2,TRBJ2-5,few,TGTGCCAGCAGCCAAAGCGGCGGGGGAGCTGTCGAGACCCAGTACTTC,CASSQSGGGAVETQYF
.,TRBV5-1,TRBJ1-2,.,TGCGCCAGCAGCCCGGTCAGGGACTATGGCTACACCTTC,CASSPVRDYGYTF
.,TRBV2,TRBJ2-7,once,TGTGCCAGCAGTGAAGGGAATCCTGCCTACGAGCAGTACTTC,CASSEGNPAYEQYF
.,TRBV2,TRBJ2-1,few,TGTGCCAGCAGCTCGAGGATCGGGCAGGGGTTACATGAGCAGTTCTTC,CASSSRIGQGLHEQFF
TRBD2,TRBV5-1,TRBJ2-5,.,TGCGCCAGCAGCTTGGTGCTAGCGGGGAACCAAGAGACCCAGTACTTC,CASSLVLAGNQETQYF
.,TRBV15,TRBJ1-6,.,TGTGCCACCAAGGGGGACCTAAATTCACCCCTCCACTTT,CATKGDLNSPLHF
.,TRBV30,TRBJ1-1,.,TGTGCCCGGAATGAAATAGGGGAAGGCGACACTGAAGCTTTCTTT,CARNEIGEGDTEAFF
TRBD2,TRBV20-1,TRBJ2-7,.,TGCAGTGCCTCCGCCGGGACTAGCCGCCTCTTC,CSASAGTSRLF
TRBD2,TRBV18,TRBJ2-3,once,TGTGCCAGCTCTCCGGGACTAAGCACAGATACGCAGTATTTT,CASSPGLSTDTQYF
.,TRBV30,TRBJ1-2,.,TGTGCCTGGAGTGTAGGGCAGGGCAGCTCAAGAGGCTACACCTTC,CAWSVGQGSSRGYTF
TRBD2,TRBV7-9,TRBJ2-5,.,TGTGCCAGCAGCAAGGGGACTAGCGGTCTCCAAGAGACCCAGTACTTC,CASSKGTSGLQETQYF
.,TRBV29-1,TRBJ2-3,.,TGCAGCGTGGGTAATGTAGCAGATACGCAGTATTTT,CSVGNVADTQYF
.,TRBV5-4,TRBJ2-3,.,TGTGCCAGCAGCCCAATTAACTCGAGACCCACAGATACGCAGTATTTT,CASSPINSRPTDTQYF
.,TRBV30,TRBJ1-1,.,TGTGCCTGGAGGGGGGGGAACACTGAAGCTTTCTTT,CAWRGGNTEAFF
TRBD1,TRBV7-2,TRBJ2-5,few,TGTGCCAGCAGCGCCAACAGGGGGAGACTCCAAGAGACCCAGTACTTC,CASSANRGRLQETQYF
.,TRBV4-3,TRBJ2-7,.,TGCGCCAGCAGCCAAGATCTTCCCTACGAGCAGTACTTC,CASSQDLPYEQYF
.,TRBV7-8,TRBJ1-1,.,TGTGCCAGCAGCTCGACCCGGTCTGAAGCTTTCTTT,CASSSTRSEAFF
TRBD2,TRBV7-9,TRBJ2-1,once,TGTGCCAGCAGCCTCGGGACTAGCGAGCAGTTCTTC,CASSLGTSEQFF
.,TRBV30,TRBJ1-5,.,TGTGCCTGGGACCGGGACCATAATCAGCCCCAGCATTTT,CAWDRDHNQPQHF
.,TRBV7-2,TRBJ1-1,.,TGTGCCAGCAGCACTAACGCACGGATCGAAGCTTTCTTT,CASSTNARIEAFF